Presented here are 21 T cell receptor beta chains from one specimen sequenced in a study of beta chain features in type 1 diabetes. General study points: All four CD4+ subsets of Type 1 diabetes patients contained TCRB CDR3s that were moderately but significantly shorter.

Antigens for these TCRs are unknown. The sequenced template was cDNA made from the entire isolated RNA. Repertoires were generated with immunoSEQ multiplex PCR, while TCRdb's copy carries only in-frame clones and drops some. The table lists around 41,000 clones, about 66% of them singletons, with 1.5% to 2% in the top ten. Material: Tregs from blood. The receptors were gathered from a man younger than 40 with type 1 diabetes. Some clones in this sample may be carry-over from other donors' samples.

This chain joins TRBV2 and TRBJ1-5; D not certain. V was shortened by 6 bases and J by 5 bases, with 17 bases between the two germline ends. Looked up from germline, CDR1 is SNHLY and CDR2 is FYNNEI. This CDR3 has 15 amino acids. The CDR3 here is CASRRLAGGDQPQHF. CDR3 DNA sequence: TGTGCCAGCAGGCGATTGGCGGGTGGCGATCAGCCCCAGCATTTT.

Only one count was recorded for this clone. V gene TRBV6-6 combines with J gene TRBJ2-1, with 13 bases lining up with TRBD2. V lost 6 bases, J lost 5 bases, and 4 bases stayed unmatched. Germline values: CDR1 MNHNY, CDR2 SVGAGI (reference sequence). The CDR3 totals 15 residues. The chain's CDR3 is CASSRLAGGNNEQFF. The CDR3, as DNA: TGTGCCAGCAGCCGACTAGCGGGGGGTAACAATGAGCAGTTCTTC.

The genes are TRBV5-1 and TRBJ2-1; 9 nucleotides align to TRBD2. CDR1 and CDR2 from the germline V gene are SGHRS and YFSETQ. The CDR3 is 18 amino acids. The ends lost 4 bases at V and 0 bases at J; junction bases unmatched: 11. CDR3 DNA: TGCGCCAGCAGCCATGGAGGATGGCGGGGGGGCTCCTACAATGAGCAGTTCTTC. Protein: CASSHGGWRGGSYNEQFF.

This chain joins TRBV11-2 and TRBJ2-5; no definite D call. V lost 4 bases and J 2 bases, leaving 11 bases between the germline ends. The CDR3 covers 14 residues. CDR1 SGHAT and CDR2 FQNNGV come from the germline V gene. DNA for the CDR3: TGTGCCAGCAGCTCTTACATGTTTCAAGAGACCCAGTACTTC. It encodes CASSSYMFQETQYF. The full variable domain, its missing parts supplied by reference TRBV11-2 and TRBJ2-5, is EAGVAQSPRYKIIEKRQSVAFWCNPISGHATLYWYQQILGQGPKLLIQFQNNGVVDDSQLPKDRFSAERLKGVDSTLKIQPAKLEDSAVYLCASSSYMFQETQYFGPGTRLLVL.

By sample share, this clone is medium-sized (0.01 to 0.1%). The chain is built from TRBV19 and TRBJ1-4, with D uncertain. The CDR3 runs to 14 residues. Trimming took off 10 bases at V and 8 bases at J, with 20 bases between the two ends. Germline V gene lookup returns CDR1 LNHDA and CDR2 SQIVND (reference sequence). This CDR3 is CATTPREGREKLFF. Here the CDR3 DNA reads TGTGCCACCACACCCCGGGAGGGTCGGGAAAAACTGTTTTTT. The full variable domain, in which reference TRBV19 and TRBJ1-4 provide the parts outside the CDR3, is DGGITQSPKYLFRKEGQNVTLSCEQNLNHDAMYWYRQDPGQGLRLIYYSQIVNDFQKGDIAEGYSVSREKKESFPLTVTSAQKNPTAFYLCATTPREGREKLFFGSGTQLSVL.

This clone was detected only a few times. V gene TRBV4-3 combines with J gene TRBJ2-7; 9 nucleotides match TRBD1. From germline, CDR1 is LGHNA and CDR2 YSLEER. This CDR3 is 15 amino acids long. The V segment lost 2 bases and the J segment 2 bases; nucleotides outside the gene matches: 4. The CDR3 DNA follows: TGCGCCAGCAGCCAAACGACAGGGGGGGCCTACGAGCAGTACTTC. The encoded protein is CASSQTTGGAYEQYF.

This chain uses TRBV2 with TRBJ1-4, with D possibly being TRBD1 (6 bases). The CDR3 sequence is 15 residues long. V was pared by 4 bases and J by 14 bases, with 23 bases between. Per germline, CDR1 SNHLY and CDR2 FYNNEI. CDR3 sequence (DNA): TGTGCCAGCAGTGCCCAGGGGACGGGAGGCGGGAGGCTGTTTTTT. Its translation: CASSAQGTGGGRLFF. The complete variable domain, with remaining parts taken from reference TRBV2 and TRBJ1-4, reads EPEVTQTPSHQVTQMGQEVILRCVPISNHLYFYWYRQILGQKVEFLVSFYNNEISEKSEIFDDQFSVERPDGSNFTLKIRSTKLEDSAMYFCASSAQGTGGGRLFFGSGTQLSVL.

This clone was seen a few times. The chain is built from TRBV5-1 and TRBJ2-2; 9 positions match TRBD1. In germline, CDR1 is SGHRS, CDR2 YFSETQ. The CDR3 covers 16 residues. Trimming took 6 bases from V and 7 from J; bases not matched to a gene: 13. The CDR3 region has the DNA TGCGCCAGCACCAACCGCCCGGGACAGGGAATCGGGGAGCTGTTTTTT. Protein sequence: CASTNRPGQGIGELFF.

CDR3 nucleotide sequence: TGTGCCAGCAGCCCTCACGGGAGGTTGAACTATGGCTACACCTTC. Protein: CASSPHGRLNYGYTF. The J gene is TRBJ1-2, the V gene TRBV5-5; D not certain. V was trimmed by 4 bases and J by 2 bases, leaving 15 bases between them. Germline CDR1 SGHKS, CDR2 YYEKEE (reference sequence). The CDR3 is 15 residues long.

The V call is TRBV5-6, the J call TRBJ1-1; D unclear. Germline CDR1 SGHDT, CDR2 YYEEEE. The CDR3 length is 12 residues. With 4 bases removed from V and 11 bases from J, the gap between germline ends came to 15 bases. CDR3 sequence (DNA): TGTGCCAGCAGCCTCGGTGGGTGGCGGGCTTTCTTT. Protein product: CASSLGGWRAFF.

This clone was found once. The junction and the germline gene differ at one end; a read error may be behind it. The rearrangement joins TRBV9 to TRBJ1-2, with 8 bases matching TRBD1. The CDR3 is 13 residues long. Germline CDR1 and CDR2: SGDLS and YYNGEE. The CDR3: CASSVTPLGQADF. The CDR3 DNA follows: TGTGCCAGCAGCGTAACTCCTTTGGGACAGGCGGATTTC. The variable domain in full, completed from reference TRBV9 and TRBJ1-2, reads DSGVTQTPKHLITATGQRVTLRCSPRSGDLSVYWYQQSLDQGLQFLIQYYNGEERAKGNILERFSAQQFPDLHSELNLSSLELGDSALYFCASSVTPLGQADFGSGTRLTVV.

The chain recombines TRBV6-5 with TRBJ2-5; D is undetermined. Germline CDR1 reads MNHEY; CDR2 reads SVGAGI. This CDR3 has 11 residues. V was cut by 6 bases and J by 9 bases, with 11 bases left in between. The CDR3 DNA reads TGTGCCAGCAGACGAGGATGGGCCCAGTACTTC. Encoded protein: CASRRGWAQYF.

This clone has just a few counts. The chain joins TRBV5-1 to TRBJ2-7, with D possibly TRBD1 on 6 matching bases. CDR3 length: 13 amino acids. Germline V gives CDR1 SGHRS, CDR2 YFSETQ. V was shortened by 2 bases and J by 3 bases, with 9 bases between the two germline ends. In DNA form, the CDR3 reads TGCGCCAGCAGCTTAGAGGGACACTACGAGCAGTACTTC. Its translation: CASSLEGHYEQYF.

The J gene is TRBJ1-2, the V gene TRBV4-1; a weak D match, TRBD1 (6 bases). Germline V gene data show CDR1 as MGHRA and CDR2 as YSYEKL. The CDR3 totals 15 residues. V gave up 3 bases and J gave up 9 bases, with 20 bases separating them. The CDR3 nucleotides read TGCGCCAGCAGCCACCCTGACAGGCTCGGCAGTAGCTACACCTTC. This codes for CASSHPDRLGSSYTF.

This clone appeared once. The rearrangement links TRBV7-2 to TRBJ2-5; D possibly corresponds to TRBD2 (6 bases). The CDR3 has 14 amino acids. The germline CDR1 and CDR2 sequences are SGHTA and FQGNSA. V lost 4 bases to trimming and J lost 3 bases, with 12 bases between them. The CDR3 nucleotides are TGTGCCAGCAGCTCATCGTGGAGGGAAGAGACCCAGTACTTC. As protein: CASSSSWREETQYF.

The rearrangement uses TRBV6-5 and TRBJ2-3, with D possibly matching TRBD2 (6 bases). Germline V CDR1 and CDR2: MNHEY, SVGAGI. The V end was cut by 5 bases, the J end by 6 bases, with 9 bases between. The CDR3 has 12 amino acids. This CDR3 is CASSVGGDTQYF. As DNA, the CDR3 is TGTGCCAGCAGTGTGGGAGGTGATACGCAGTATTTT.

This CDR3 reads CASSHFTGELFF. In DNA form, the CDR3 reads TGTGCCAGTAGCCACTTCACCGGGGAGCTGTTTTTT. The V gene is TRBV19, the J gene TRBJ2-2; no reliable D call. The CDR3 runs 12 residues. Germline CDR1 and CDR2: LNHDA and SQIVND (reference sequence). V was pared by 6 bases and J by 4 bases, with 6 bases between.

A word on this clone: One end of the junction does not line up with germline, which may come from a read error. The chain uses TRBV6-6 and TRBJ2-7, with D maybe TRBD2 (6 bases). The CDR3 runs to 11 residues. The germline V gene encodes CDR1 MNHNY and CDR2 SVGAGI (reference sequence). CDR3: CAGSGSYEQYF. The DNA for the CDR3 is TGTGCCGGCAGCGGGTCCTACGAGCAGTACTTC.

Regarding this clone: A read error may produce the germline difference seen at one junction end. The V and J genes are TRBV7-7 and TRBJ2-1; TRBD1 matches at 12 bases. The germline gives CDR1 SSHAT, CDR2 FNYEAQ (reference sequence). CDR3 length: 17 residues. This chain's CDR3 is CASSLRPGQGAFNEQFF. CDR3 sequence (DNA): TGTGCTAGCAGCTTACGTCCGGGACAGGGGGCCTTTAATGAGCAGTTCTTC.

The V call is TRBV5-1, the J call TRBJ2-7; D is perhaps TRBD1 (5 bases). Germline CDR1 reads SGHRS; CDR2 reads YFSETQ. The CDR3 length is 16 residues. V gave up 4 bases and J gave up 0 bases, with 17 bases separating them. CDR3 in amino acids: CASSVNGAPYSYEQYF. The CDR3 nucleotides read TGCGCCAGCAGCGTGAATGGGGCACCTTACTCCTACGAGCAGTACTTC.

The chain is built from TRBV6-5 and TRBJ2-7; 10 bases agree with TRBD1. Unmatched junction bases numbered 4, after V lost 6 bases and J lost 2 bases. Germline assignment: CDR1 MNHEY and CDR2 SVGAGI. This CDR3 is 14 amino acids long. The CDR3 is CASRHDRGPYEQYF. As DNA, the CDR3 is TGTGCCAGCAGACACGACAGGGGGCCCTACGAGCAGTACTTC.